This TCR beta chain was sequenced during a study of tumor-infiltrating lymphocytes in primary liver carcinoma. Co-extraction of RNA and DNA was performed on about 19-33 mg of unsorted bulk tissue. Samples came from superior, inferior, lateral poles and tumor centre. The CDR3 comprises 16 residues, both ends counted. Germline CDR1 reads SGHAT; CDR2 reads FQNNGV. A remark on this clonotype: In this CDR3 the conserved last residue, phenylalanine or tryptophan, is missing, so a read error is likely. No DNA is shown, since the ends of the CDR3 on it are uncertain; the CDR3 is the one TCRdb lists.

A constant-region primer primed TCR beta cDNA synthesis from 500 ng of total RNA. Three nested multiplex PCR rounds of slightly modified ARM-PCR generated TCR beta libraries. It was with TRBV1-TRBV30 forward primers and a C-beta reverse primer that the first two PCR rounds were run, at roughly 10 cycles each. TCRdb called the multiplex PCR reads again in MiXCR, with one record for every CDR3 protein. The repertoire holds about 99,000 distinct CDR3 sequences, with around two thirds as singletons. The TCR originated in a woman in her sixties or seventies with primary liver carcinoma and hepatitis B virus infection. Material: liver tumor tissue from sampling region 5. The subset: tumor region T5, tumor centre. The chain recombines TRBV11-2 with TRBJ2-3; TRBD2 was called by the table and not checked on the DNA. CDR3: CASIDDGRRDTDTQYL.